This TCR beta chain originates from a study of blood T cell repertoires in COVID-19 (TCRdb year 2020). Some background on the complete study: Collaborator samples came from the United States, Italy and Spain and covered acute and convalescent phases of COVID-19. The samples were drawn from two sources: the first 160 participants of the ongoing ImmuneRACE study, and 1,000 to 1,500 subjects contributed by 6 global collaborators. A freely available public database, intended as a resource for researchers studying the immune response to SARS-CoV-2, is where the repertoires were released. The material from the prospective study consisted of cDNA or gDNA derived from T cells, B-cell-depleted T cells, or PBMCs. Sample metadata almost always included a de-identified subject ID, COVID-19 status, age in years and sex. Where available, HLA class I and class II types were obtained from metadata supplied by the sample provider rather than from assay-based typing. Subjects who had been exposed to COVID-19, were actively infected with it, or had recovered from it provided the deeply sampled blood TCRbeta repertoires that made up the dataset. Study-level results and caveats: How much clinical and demographic metadata was included differed by source and by participant, and the metadata was provided uncurated.

CDR3 length: 15 amino acids, cysteine to phenylalanine. Of all the DNA, just the CDR3 is kept, 45 bases in frame from base 1. Taken from the germline V gene, the CDR1 and CDR2 loops are SGHTA and FQGTGA. V ends up 5 bases short and J 1 base short, with an unmatched junction base count of 4. In the prospective study, participants were roughly 18 to 95 years old, resided in about two dozen geographic areas of the United States, and were enrolled through a virtual design. Cohort assignment in the prospective study relied on participant-reported clinical history from a screening survey and a study questionnaire. Exposed participants were defined as having been in contact with someone with a PCR-confirmed or clinician-diagnosed COVID-19 case within 2 weeks of study entry. In the prospective study, whole blood, serum and a nasopharyngeal or oropharyngeal swab were collected from each participant by mobile phlebotomists. Over a roughly 2-month period, participants in the prospective study had the option of providing additional blood draws and questionnaires. Before DNA extraction, prospective study blood samples were shipped either frozen or at room temperature.

TCRbeta CDR3 regions were amplified from genomic DNA using the immunoSEQ Assay, a bias-controlled multiplex PCR. The study's processing was this. The number of nucleated cells in each sample was estimated from the amplification of reference gene primers within the assay. Sequence reads were collapsed and filtered to measure the absolute abundance of every unique TCRbeta CDR3 rearrangement. For each sample, productive Simpson clonality was calculated as the square root of Simpson's diversity index over productive rearrangements. The immuneACCESS repertoire file appears here via TCRdb, limited to in-frame rearrangements. These files lack a portion of the clones; in checked studies, under half of the deficit traces to unresolved V genes, and the cause of the others is not known. V and J calls and clone size come straight from that table; D and trimming were deduced from the DNA. In this sample the table shows 200,000 to 250,000 clones, 70% to 90% of which occur a single time. The top ten hold roughly 0.95% of the sample.

To note about this clone: The specificity of this receptor is unknown. Qualities for individual bases were not recorded, and no much larger clone is one base off.

This chain joins TRBV7-3 to TRBJ2-3, with 9 middle bases fitting TRBD1. Sample: PBMCs or T cells enriched from blood (not recorded which). The source of this sequence is a man between 45 and 60 years old who had been exposed to COVID-19. The DNA sequence is given as TGTGCCAGCAGCCCTCGGACAGGGGGCACAGATACGCAGTATTTT. Its protein product is CASSPRTGGTDTQYF.